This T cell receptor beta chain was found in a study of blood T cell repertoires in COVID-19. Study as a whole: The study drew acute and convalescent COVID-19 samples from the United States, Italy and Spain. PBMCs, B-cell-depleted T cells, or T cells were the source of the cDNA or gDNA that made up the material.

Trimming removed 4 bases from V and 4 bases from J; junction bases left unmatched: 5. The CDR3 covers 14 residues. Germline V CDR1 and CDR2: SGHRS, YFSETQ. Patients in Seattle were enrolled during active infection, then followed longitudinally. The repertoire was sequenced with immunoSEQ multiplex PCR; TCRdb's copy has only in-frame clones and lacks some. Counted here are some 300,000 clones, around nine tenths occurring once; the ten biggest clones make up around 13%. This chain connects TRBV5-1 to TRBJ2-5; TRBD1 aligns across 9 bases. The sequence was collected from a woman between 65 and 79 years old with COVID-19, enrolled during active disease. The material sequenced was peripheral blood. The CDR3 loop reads CASSTRTGVETQYF. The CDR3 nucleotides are TGCGCCAGCAGCACCAGGACAGGGGTAGAGACCCAGTACTTC.